The 9 T cell receptor beta chains given below trace back to one sample, sequenced in a study of blood T cell repertoires in COVID-19. Method: immunoSEQ multiplex PCR; TCRdb's copy keeps in-frame clones and lacks some. The sample holds about 130,000 clones, 75% to 90% seen once. Sequencing was performed on peripheral blood. Receptors originate from a man in his fifties or sixties with COVID-19, enrolled during active disease.

The count of this clone is one. The V gene is TRBV5-6, the J gene TRBJ1-3, with a tentative D call TRBD1 (6 bases). The CDR3 runs to 15 residues. Looked up from germline, CDR1 is SGHDT and CDR2 is YYEEEE. Trimming cost V 3 bases and J 6 bases, with 16 bases left between them. As DNA, the CDR3 is TGTGCCAGCAGCTGGGGGCATGCAGGGGAAAACACCATATATTTT. It specifies CASSWGHAGENTIYF.

V and J are TRBV18 and TRBJ1-3, with TRBD1 matching 10 bases. Germline lookup yields CDR1 KGHSH and CDR2 LQKENI. V dropped 1 base and J dropped 0; count of bases not matched to a gene: 12. CDR3 length: 20 amino acids. CDR3 sequence (DNA): TGTGCCAGCTCACCACGCGCGACAGGGGGCGACCAGTCCTCTGGAAACACCATATATTTT. Translating it yields CASSPRATGGDQSSGNTIYF.

The chain carries TRBV7-2 and TRBJ2-2; D not certain. The CDR3 totals 14 residues. V gave up 5 bases and J gave up 0 bases, with 7 bases separating them. Germline loops: CDR1 SGHTA, CDR2 FQGNSA. CDR3 sequence: CASSPGPNTGELFF. CDR3 DNA sequence: TGTGCCAGCAGCCCAGGTCCGAACACCGGGGAGCTGTTTTTT.

V gene TRBV7-7 combines with J gene TRBJ2-5; tentative D call: TRBD2 (7 bases). The CDR3 sequence is 14 residues long. Trimming removed 2 bases from V and 7 bases from J, with 14 bases in between. The germline gives CDR1 SSHAT, CDR2 FNYEAQ (reference sequence). The chain's CDR3 is CASSLQRGGGTQYF. CDR3 coding DNA: TGTGCCAGCAGCTTACAACGGGGAGGGGGGACCCAGTACTTC.

The V call is TRBV19, the J call TRBJ1-5; 8 bases align to TRBD1. J was trimmed by 6 bases and V by 5 bases; bases with no gene match: 3. In germline, CDR1 is LNHDA, CDR2 SQIVND (reference sequence). The CDR3 has 13 amino acids. CDR3 in amino acids: CASSGQGGQPQHF. The CDR3 region has the DNA TGTGCCAGTAGTGGACAGGGCGGTCAGCCCCAGCATTTT.

This chain links TRBV7-2 with TRBJ1-2; maybe TRBD1 (5 bases). V was cut by 2 bases and J by 4 bases, with 11 bases left in between. The CDR3 is 14 residues long. The germline CDR1 and CDR2 sequences are SGHTA and FQGNSA. CDR3 nucleotide sequence: TGTGCCAGCAGCTTATCAGGGTTCGGCTATGGCTACACCTTC. Translation gives CASSLSGFGYGYTF.

The gene calls are TRBV11-3 and TRBJ2-7, with D possibly being TRBD1 (6 bases). The V end lost 1 base, the J end lost 2 bases, and 9 bases lay between the germline ends. Per the germline V gene, CDR1 is SGHNT and CDR2 is YENEEA. CDR3 length: 14 amino acids. Here the CDR3 reads CASSLVGGAYEQYF. CDR3 DNA sequence: TGTGCCAGCAGCTTAGTAGGGGGAGCCTACGAGCAGTACTTC.

In its sample, this clone was seen a few times. J is TRBJ1-2 and V is TRBV28; no definite D call. The length of the CDR3 is 12 residues. From germline, CDR1 is MDHEN and CDR2 SYDVKM. The V end lost 2 bases, the J end lost 6 bases, and 7 bases lay between the germline ends. CDR3 loop: CASSLSQNGYTF. CDR3 bases: TGTGCCAGCAGTTTAAGTCAGAATGGCTACACCTTC.

This chain connects TRBV19 to TRBJ2-3; maybe TRBD2 (5 bases). CDR3 size: 14 residues. Trimming cost V 4 bases and J 8 bases, with 16 bases left between them. CDR1 and CDR2 (germline): LNHDA, SQIVND (reference sequence). CDR3 amino acids: CASSRESSSVTQYF. CDR3 DNA: TGTGCCAGTAGTAGGGAGTCCTCCTCTGTTACGCAGTATTTT.